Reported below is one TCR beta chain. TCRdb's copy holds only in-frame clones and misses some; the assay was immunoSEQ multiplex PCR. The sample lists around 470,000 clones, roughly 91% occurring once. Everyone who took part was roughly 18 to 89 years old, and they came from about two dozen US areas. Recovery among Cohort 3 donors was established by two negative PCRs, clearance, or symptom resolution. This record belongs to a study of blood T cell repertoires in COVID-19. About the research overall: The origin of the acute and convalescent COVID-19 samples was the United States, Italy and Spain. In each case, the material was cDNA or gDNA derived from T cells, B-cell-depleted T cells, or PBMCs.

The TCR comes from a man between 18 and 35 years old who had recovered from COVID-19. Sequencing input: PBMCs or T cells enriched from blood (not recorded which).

The CDR3 DNA follows: TGTGCCAGCCGTCCGGACAAGACCTACGAGCAGTACTTC. Translation: CASRPDKTYEQYF. The rearrangement uses TRBV2 and TRBJ2-7; maybe TRBD1 (5 bases). The V and J ends lost 8 bases and 2 bases respectively, with 13 bases between them. The CDR3 is made up of 13 amino acids. Germline CDR1 is SNHLY and CDR2 is FYNNEI.